The 11 T cell receptor beta chains listed next were all sequenced from one sample in a study of neurological immune-mediated disorders. MiXCR, applied by TCRdb to the 5' RACE reads, yields one record per CDR3 protein. The profile covers tens of thousands of distinct CDR3 sequences, with around 9.9% appearing a single time and 1.5% to 2% taken by the ten largest. Sequences were obtained from PBMCs. These receptors all come from a man in his fifties in good health.

This clonotype was counted ten times or more. The rearrangement links TRBV27 to TRBJ1-5; the match to TRBD1 covers 8 bases. The germline V gene encodes CDR1 MNHEY and CDR2 SMNVEV (reference sequence). The CDR3 extends over 14 amino acids. Trimming cost V 9 bases and J 0 bases; bases outside gene matches: 4. The CDR3 loop reads CARSDRASNQPQHF. As DNA, the CDR3 is TGTGCCAGATCGGACAGGGCTAGCAATCAGCCCCAGCATTTT.

In this sample, this clonotype turned up many times. V gene TRBV20-1 combines with J gene TRBJ2-5, with D perhaps TRBD1 or TRBD2 (5 bases each). The CDR3 covers 15 residues. V gave up 2 bases and J gave up 5 bases, with 18 bases separating them. Germline CDR1 reads DFQATT; CDR2 reads SNEGSKA (reference sequence). The CDR3 loop reads CSARSPLGWGETQYF. As DNA, the CDR3 is TGCAGTGCTAGAAGCCCCCTAGGCTGGGGGGAGACCCAGTACTTC.

The chain is built from TRBV7-7 and TRBJ2-7; 9 nucleotides match TRBD1. V lost 4 bases and J lost 6; bases outside the gene matches: 4. Germline V CDR1 and CDR2: SSHAT, FNYEAQ (reference sequence). The CDR3 covers 13 residues. The CDR3 here is CASSSVDRGEQYF. DNA of the CDR3: TGTGCCAGCAGCTCAGTGGACAGGGGCGAGCAGTACTTC.

Many counts were recorded for this clonotype. The chain joins TRBV28 to TRBJ1-5, with a tentative D call TRBD1 (5 bases). Germline V gene data show CDR1 as MDHEN and CDR2 as SYDVKM. The CDR3 extends over 16 amino acids. Deletions cut 2 bases from V and 1 base from J, with 12 bases between. The CDR3 loop is CASSLRGGPSNQPQHF. CDR3 coding DNA: TGTGCCAGCAGTTTACGGGGGGGACCGAGCAATCAGCCCCAGCATTTT. The whole variable domain, remainder taken from reference TRBV28 and TRBJ1-5, is DVKVTQSSRYLVKRTGEKVFLECVQDMDHENMFWYRQDPGLGLRLIYFSYDVKMKEKGDIPEGYSVSREKKERFSLILESASTNQTSMYLCASSLRGGPSNQPQHFGDGTRLSIL.

This clonotype was recorded at least ten times. This chain joins TRBV10-2 and TRBJ1-6, with 10 bases identical to TRBD1. V lost 6 bases to trimming and J lost 7 bases; unmatched junction nucleotides: 12. This CDR3 has 17 amino acids. Germline-derived CDR1 and CDR2 are WSHSY and SAAADI. CDR3 nucleotides: TGCGCCAGCAGAAGGCCGGGACAGGGGATGGGCAATTCACCCCTCCACTTT. As protein: CASRRPGQGMGNSPLHF.

This clonotype was detected many times. The chain employs TRBV5-1 and TRBJ1-1; tentatively, D is TRBD1 (5 bases). CDR1 is SGHRS, CDR2 YFSETQ, per germline. V lost 3 bases, J lost 2 bases, and 14 bases lay in between. CDR3 length: 15 residues. In DNA, the CDR3 is TGCGCCAGCAGCTCGGAAGGGGCCAAAAACACTGAAGCTTTCTTT. Translating it yields CASSSEGAKNTEAFF. Variable domain in full (rest from reference TRBV5-1 and TRBJ1-1): KAGVTQTPRYLIKTRGQQVTLSCSPISGHRSVSWYQQTPGQGLQFLFEYFSETQRNKGNFPGRFSGRQFSNSRSEMNVSTLELGDSALYLCASSSEGAKNTEAFFGQGTRLTVV.

Note on this clonotype: A junction end diverges from the germline sequence, so it may reflect a read error. The rearrangement links TRBV5-1 to TRBJ2-1; 10 positions match TRBD1. The germline V gene encodes CDR1 SGHRS and CDR2 YFSETQ. CDR3 size: 15 residues. The CDR3 sequence: CDSSAGTGVNNEQFF. Here the CDR3 DNA reads TGTGACAGCAGTGCCGGGACAGGGGTAAACAATGAGCAGTTCTTC. The full variable domain, completed using reference TRBV5-1 and TRBJ2-1, is KAGVTQTPRYLIKTRGQQVTLSCSPISGHRSVSWYQQTPGQGLQFLFEYFSETQRNKGNFPGRFSGRQFSNSRSEMNVSTLELGDSALYLCDSSAGTGVNNEQFFGPGTRLTVL.

In this sample, this clonotype turned up many times. This sequence joins TRBV15 and TRBJ2-5; either TRBD1 or TRBD2 may fit D (5 bases each). Trimming pared 1 base from V and 4 bases from J, leaving 16 bases between. The CDR3 is 16 amino acids. Germline CDR1 and CDR2: LNHNV and YYDKDF (reference sequence). CDR3 sequence: CATSRVGPQAGETQYF. For the CDR3, the DNA is TGTGCCACCAGCAGAGTGGGACCCCAGGCTGGAGAGACCCAGTACTTC.

The table lists this clonotype with many counts. This rearrangement joins TRBV5-1 to TRBJ2-1; D is unresolved. Deletions cut 0 bases from V and 7 bases from J, with 5 bases between. This CDR3 has 12 amino acids. Germline values: CDR1 SGHRS, CDR2 YFSETQ. The DNA for the CDR3 is TGCGCCAGCAGCTTGGGGATTAATGAGCAGTTCTTC. Translated, it gives CASSLGINEQFF.

This clonotype was detected many times. The chain uses TRBV5-1 and TRBJ2-7; D call uncertain. With 0 bases removed from V and 2 bases from J, the gap between germline ends came to 12 bases. The length of the CDR3 is 15 residues. The germline V gene has CDR1 SGHRS and CDR2 YFSETQ. CDR3 sequence (DNA): TGCGCCAGCAGCTTGGGATACCAGAATACCTACGAGCAGTACTTC. This sequence encodes CASSLGYQNTYEQYF.

The V gene is TRBV7-3, the J gene TRBJ2-2; 7 nucleotides align to TRBD1. CDR3 length: 14 residues. Germline V gene sequence: CDR1 SGHTA, CDR2 FQGTGA. Unmatched junction bases numbered 4, after V lost 5 bases and J lost 4 bases. In DNA form, the CDR3 reads TGTGCCAGCAGCGTGGACAGGTTCACCGGGGAGCTGTTTTTT. Protein sequence: CASSVDRFTGELFF.